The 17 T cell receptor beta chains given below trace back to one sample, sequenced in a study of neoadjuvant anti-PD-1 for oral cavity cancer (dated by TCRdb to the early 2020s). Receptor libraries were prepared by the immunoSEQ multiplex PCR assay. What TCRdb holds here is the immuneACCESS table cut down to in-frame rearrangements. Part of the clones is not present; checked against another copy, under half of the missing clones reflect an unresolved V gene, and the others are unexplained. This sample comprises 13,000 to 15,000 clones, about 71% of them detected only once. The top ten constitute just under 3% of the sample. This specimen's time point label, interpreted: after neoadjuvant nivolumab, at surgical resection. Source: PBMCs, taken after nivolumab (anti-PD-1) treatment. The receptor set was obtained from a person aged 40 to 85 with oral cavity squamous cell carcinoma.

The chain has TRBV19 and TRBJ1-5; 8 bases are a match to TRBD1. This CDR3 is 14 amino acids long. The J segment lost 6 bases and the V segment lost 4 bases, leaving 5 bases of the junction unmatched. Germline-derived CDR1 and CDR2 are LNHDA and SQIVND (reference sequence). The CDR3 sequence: CASSTRQGSQPQHF. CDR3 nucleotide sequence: TGTGCCAGTAGTACCCGACAGGGGAGTCAGCCCCAGCATTTT. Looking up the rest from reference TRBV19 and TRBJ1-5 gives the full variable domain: DGGITQSPKYLFRKEGQNVTLSCEQNLNHDAMYWYRQDPGQGLRLIYYSQIVNDFQKGDIAEGYSVSREKKESFPLTVTSAQKNPTAFYLCASSTRQGSQPQHFGDGTRLSIL.

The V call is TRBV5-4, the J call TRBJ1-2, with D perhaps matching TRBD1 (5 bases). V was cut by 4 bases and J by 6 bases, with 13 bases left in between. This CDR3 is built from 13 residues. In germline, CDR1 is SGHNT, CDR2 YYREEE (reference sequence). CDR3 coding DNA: TGTGCCAGCAGCAACCAGGGAATGAATGGCTACACCTTC. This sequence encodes CASSNQGMNGYTF.

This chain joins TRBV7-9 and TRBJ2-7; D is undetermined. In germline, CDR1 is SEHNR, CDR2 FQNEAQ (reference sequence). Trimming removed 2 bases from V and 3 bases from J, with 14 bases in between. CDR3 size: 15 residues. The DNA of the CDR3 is TGTGCCAGCAGCTTAAGTGACACCACCCTCTACGAGCAGTACTTC. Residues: CASSLSDTTLYEQYF.

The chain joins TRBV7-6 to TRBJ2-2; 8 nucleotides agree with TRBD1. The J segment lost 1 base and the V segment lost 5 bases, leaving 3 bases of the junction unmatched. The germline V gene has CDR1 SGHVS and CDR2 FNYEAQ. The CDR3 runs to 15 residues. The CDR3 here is CASSPGTGNTGELFF. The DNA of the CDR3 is TGTGCCAGCAGCCCCGGGACAGGGAACACCGGGGAGCTGTTTTTT.

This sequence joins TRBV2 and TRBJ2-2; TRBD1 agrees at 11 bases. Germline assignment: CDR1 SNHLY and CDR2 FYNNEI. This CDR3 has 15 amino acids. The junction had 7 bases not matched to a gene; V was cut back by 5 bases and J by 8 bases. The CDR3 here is CASSHPGTGGGELFF. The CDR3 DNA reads TGTGCCAGCAGTCACCCGGGGACAGGGGGAGGGGAGCTGTTTTTT.

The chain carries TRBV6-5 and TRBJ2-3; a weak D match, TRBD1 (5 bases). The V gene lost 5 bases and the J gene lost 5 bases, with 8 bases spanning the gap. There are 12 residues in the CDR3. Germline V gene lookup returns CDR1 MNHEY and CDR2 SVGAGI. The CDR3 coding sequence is TGTGCCAGCAGTACAACAGGAGATACGCAGTATTTT. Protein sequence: CASSTTGDTQYF.

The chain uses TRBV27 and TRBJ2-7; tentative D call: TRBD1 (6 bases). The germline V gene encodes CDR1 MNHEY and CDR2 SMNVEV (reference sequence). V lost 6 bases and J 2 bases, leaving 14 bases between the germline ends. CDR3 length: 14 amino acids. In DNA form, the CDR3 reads TGTGCCAGCAGCAGGGGCCAGCGGCCCTACGAGCAGTACTTC. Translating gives CASSRGQRPYEQYF.

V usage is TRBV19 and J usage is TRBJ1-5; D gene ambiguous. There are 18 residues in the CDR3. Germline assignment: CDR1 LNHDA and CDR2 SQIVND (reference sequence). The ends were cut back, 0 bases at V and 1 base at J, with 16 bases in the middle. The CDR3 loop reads CASSIDQASKRSNQPQHF. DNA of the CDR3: TGTGCCAGTAGTATAGATCAGGCATCTAAGAGGAGCAATCAGCCCCAGCATTTT.

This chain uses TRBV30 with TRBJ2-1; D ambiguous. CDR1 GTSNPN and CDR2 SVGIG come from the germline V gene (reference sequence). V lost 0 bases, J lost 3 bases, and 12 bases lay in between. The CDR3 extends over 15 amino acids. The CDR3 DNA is TGTGCCTGGAGTGTGAAAAGGCGCGACTACAATGAGCAGTTCTTC. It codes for CAWSVKRRDYNEQFF.

The CDR3 nucleotides are TGTGCCAGCAGCTCCCGGACTAGCGGGAGTATGGCTGGCGAGCAGTACTTC. Residues: CASSSRTSGSMAGEQYF. J is TRBJ2-7 and V is TRBV7-8, with 13 positions matching TRBD2. CDR1 SGHVS and CDR2 FQNEAQ come from the germline V gene. The trim removed 4 bases at V and 6 bases at J, leaving 12 bases unmatched. CDR3 length equals 17 residues. Drawing the rest from reference TRBV7-8 and TRBJ2-7, the complete variable domain is GAGVSQSPRYKVAKRGQDVALRCDPISGHVSLFWYQQALGQGPEFLTYFQNEAQLDKSGLPSDRFFAERPEGSVSTLKIQRTQQEDSAVYLCASSSRTSGSMAGEQYFGPGTRLTVT.

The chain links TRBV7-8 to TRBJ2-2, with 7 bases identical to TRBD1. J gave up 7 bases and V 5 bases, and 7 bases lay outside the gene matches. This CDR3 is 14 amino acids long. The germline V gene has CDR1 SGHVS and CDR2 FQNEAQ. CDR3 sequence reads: CASSPTGDIGELFF. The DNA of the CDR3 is TGTGCCAGCAGCCCCACAGGGGACATCGGGGAGCTGTTTTTT. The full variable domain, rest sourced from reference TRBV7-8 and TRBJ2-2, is GAGVSQSPRYKVAKRGQDVALRCDPISGHVSLFWYQQALGQGPEFLTYFQNEAQLDKSGLPSDRFFAERPEGSVSTLKIQRTQQEDSAVYLCASSPTGDIGELFFGEGSRLTVL.

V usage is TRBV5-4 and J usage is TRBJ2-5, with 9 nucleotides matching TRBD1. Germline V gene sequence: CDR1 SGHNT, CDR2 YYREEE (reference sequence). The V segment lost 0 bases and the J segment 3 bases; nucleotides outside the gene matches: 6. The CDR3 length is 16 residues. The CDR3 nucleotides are TGTGCCAGCAGCTTGGGCTCCGGGACAGGGAAAGAGACCCAGTACTTC. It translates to CASSLGSGTGKETQYF.

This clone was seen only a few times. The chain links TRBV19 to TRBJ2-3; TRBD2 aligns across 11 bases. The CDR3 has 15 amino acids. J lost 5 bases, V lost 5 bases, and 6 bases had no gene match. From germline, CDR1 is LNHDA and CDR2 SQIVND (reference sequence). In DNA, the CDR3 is TGTGCCAGTAGTTCAACTAGCGGGAGTATAGATACGCAGTATTTT. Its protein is CASSSTSGSIDTQYF.

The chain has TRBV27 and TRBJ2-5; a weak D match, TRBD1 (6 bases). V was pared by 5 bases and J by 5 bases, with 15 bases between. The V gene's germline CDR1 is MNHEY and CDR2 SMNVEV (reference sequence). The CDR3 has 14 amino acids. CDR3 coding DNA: TGTGCCAGCAGTCCGGTGGGGGCCAGGGAGACCCAGTACTTC. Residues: CASSPVGARETQYF.

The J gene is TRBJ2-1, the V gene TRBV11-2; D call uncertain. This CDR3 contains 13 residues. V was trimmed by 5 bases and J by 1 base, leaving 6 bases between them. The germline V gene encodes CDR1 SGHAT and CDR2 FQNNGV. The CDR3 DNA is TGTGCCAGCAGCGGGGTGTCCTACAATGAGCAGTTCTTC. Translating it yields CASSGVSYNEQFF. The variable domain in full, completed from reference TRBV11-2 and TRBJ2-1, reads EAGVAQSPRYKIIEKRQSVAFWCNPISGHATLYWYQQILGQGPKLLIQFQNNGVVDDSQLPKDRFSAERLKGVDSTLKIQPAKLEDSAVYLCASSGVSYNEQFFGPGTRLTVL.

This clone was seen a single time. CDR3 sequence: CASSLTPGTDEQYF. The DNA of the CDR3 is TGTGCCAGCAGCTTAACGCCGGGGACCGACGAGCAGTACTTC. This chain connects TRBV7-3 to TRBJ2-7; D may correspond to TRBD1 or TRBD2 (5 bases each). Germline CDR1 reads SGHTA; CDR2 reads FQGTGA. The CDR3 runs to 14 residues. Trimming shortened V by 0 bases and J by 5 bases, and 11 bases separated the two germline ends.

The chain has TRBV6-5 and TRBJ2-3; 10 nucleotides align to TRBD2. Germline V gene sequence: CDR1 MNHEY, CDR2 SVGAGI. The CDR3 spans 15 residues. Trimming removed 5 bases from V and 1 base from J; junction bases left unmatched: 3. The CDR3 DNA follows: TGTGCCAGCAGTATTGGGACTAGCGGCACAGATACGCAGTATTTT. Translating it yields CASSIGTSGTDTQYF.